This record concerns one TCR beta chain sequence. Participants' own reports of clinical history determined their cohort assignment. These data come from a study of blood T cell repertoires in COVID-19. Study-level background: Collection of acute and convalescent COVID-19 samples took place in the United States, Italy and Spain.

CDR1 and CDR2 (germline): MNHEY, SVGEGT. Between the trimmed V and J ends, which lost 0 bases and 0 bases, there was a span of 5 bases. This CDR3 is built from 14 residues. The data were produced by immunoSEQ multiplex PCR, yet TCRdb's version contains in-frame clones alone and is incomplete. Altogether some 240,000 clones are present, roughly 80% being singletons, with the ten largest covering around 3.9%. V gene TRBV6-2 or TRBV6-3 combines with J gene TRBJ2-5; D is uncertain. Material for sequencing was PBMCs or T cells enriched from blood (not recorded which). The clonotype comes from a young man with acute COVID-19. The CDR3, as DNA: TGTGCCAGCAGTTACTCGGCATACCAAGAGACCCAGTACTTC. This encodes CASSYSAYQETQYF.